This TCR beta chain emerged from a study of shared clonotypes between healthy human individuals. Study observations and caveats: The represented genetic and exposure-history diversity was limited by the small number of donors.

The authors sequenced unsorted PBMC DNA on ten immunoSEQ deep assay plates. How the authors handled the data: Filtering differed since immunoSEQ provided only junctions, with no quality scores. The assay was immunoSEQ multiplex PCR, and TCRdb's table has in-frame clones only and misses some. V and J calls and clone size are given by that table; D and trimming were obtained from the DNA. Of roughly 490,000 clones listed, roughly 78% are singletons. With 1 base removed from V and 6 bases from J, the gap between germline ends came to 7 bases. The CDR3 has 13 amino acids. Germline V gene data show CDR1 as KGHSH and CDR2 as LQKENI. This clone was seen once. No antigen is known for it.

What was sequenced was PBMCs. The chain has TRBV18 and TRBJ2-1; D gene uncertain. The TCR comes from a middle-aged woman in good health. Some clones in this sample may be carry-over from other donors' samples. For the CDR3, the DNA is TGTGCCAGCTCACCACTAACAGCCAATGAGCAGTTCTTC. This translates into CASSPLTANEQFF.